This is a list of T cell receptor beta chains from one sample in a study of T cells in Graves' hyperthyroidism and ophthalmopathy. Each CDR3 protein is one row after TCRdb ran MiXCR on the multiplex PCR reads. The sample holds 700,000 to 850,000 distinct CDR3 sequences, just over 35% seen once. The sequenced material came from blood. These receptors were collected from a woman aged 40 to 50 with Graves' hyperthyroidism. CDR3s include the opening cysteine and the closing phenylalanine or tryptophan. The D gene is left open where the match is weak. Clone size is not always given. Where it is, it says once, few, many or a class for expanded clones.

d_call	v_call	j_call	clone_size	cdr3_nt	cdr3_aa
TRBD1	TRBV6-6	TRBJ1-5	few	TGTGCCAGCAGTTACACAGGGGATAGCAATCAGCCCCAGCATTTT	CASSYTGDSNQPQHF
NA	TRBV19	TRBJ1-2	many	TGTGCCAGTAGTATGACAGAAAACTATGGCTACACCTTC	CASSMTENYGYTF
TRBD1	TRBV5-1	TRBJ1-1	NA	TGCGCCAGCAGCGCGGACAGGAACTACGCTGAAGCTTTCTTT	CASSADRNYAEAFF
NA	TRBV12-3/TRBV12-4	TRBJ2-5	once	TGTGCCAGCAGCCATGGGGGGCTAGAGACCCAGTACTTC	CASSHGGLETQYF
TRBD1	TRBV12-3/TRBV12-4	TRBJ2-1	NA	TGTGCCAGCAGTTGGGGACAGGGGTTGGATGAGCAGTTCTTC	CASSWGQGLDEQFF
NA	TRBV2	TRBJ1-5	many	TGTGCCAGCACGGGACTTTATAGCAATCAGCCCCAGCATTTT	CASTGLYSNQPQHF
TRBD1	TRBV24-1	TRBJ1-2	many	TGTGCCACAAGGGACAGTGGCTATGGCTACACCTTC	CATRDSGYGYTF
NA	TRBV5-4	TRBJ1-1	NA	TGTGCCAGCGGCTTGTCAGAGGATACTGAAGCTTTCTTT	CASGLSEDTEAFF
NA	TRBV20-1	TRBJ1-1	many	TGCAGTGCTAGAGTCCCTTTGGGAAGAACCGCTGAAGCTTTCTTT	CSARVPLGRTAEAFF
TRBD1	TRBV29-1	TRBJ1-1	many	TGCAGCGGGGGACAGAGCATGAACACTGAAGCTTTCTTT	CSGGQSMNTEAFF
NA	TRBV29-1	TRBJ1-2	many	TGCAGCGTTCGAACCTCAGCGAGCGGCTACACCTTC	CSVRTSASGYTF
NA	TRBV29-1	TRBJ1-1	many	TGCAGCGCGGGACGGGAGAACACTGAAGCTTTCTTT	CSAGRENTEAFF
NA	TRBV7-2	TRBJ1-4	many	TGTGCCAGCAGCTATAGGGGATGGGATGAAAAACTGTTTTTT	CASSYRGWDEKLFF
NA	TRBV7-9	TRBJ2-5	many	TGTGCCAGCAGCTTAGCGGCGACAGATCCAGAGACCCAGTACTTC	CASSLAATDPETQYF
NA	TRBV7-8	TRBJ2-5	NA	TGTGCCAGCAGCTTAGGACAGATAGGCCAGGGGAACTTC	CASSLGQIGQGNF
NA	TRBV4-3	TRBJ1-5	NA	TGCGCCAGCAGCCAAGATCTTATTGGGTCGAATCAGCCCCAGCATTTT	CASSQDLIGSNQPQHF
NA	TRBV30	TRBJ1-2	NA	TGTGCCTGGAGTGTCGGAGGGGGTTTAGCTAACTATGGCTACACCTTC	CAWSVGGGLANYGYTF
NA	TRBV27	TRBJ2-2	NA	TGTGCCAGCAGTTTCCCGGGGCCGGGGGAGCTGTTTTTT	CASSFPGPGELFF
NA	TRBV6-1	TRBJ2-7	NA	TGTGCCAGCAGTGACCTACAAGGGAACTACGAGCAGTACTTC	CASSDLQGNYEQYF
TRBD1	TRBV5-6	TRBJ1-5	many	TGTGCCAGCAGCTCTTCGACAGGGGCGGCTCCCCAGCATTTT	CASSSSTGAAPQHF
NA	TRBV13	TRBJ2-7	NA	TGTGCCAGCACCTCGCGGGGAGCGGAGGGGGAAAAGGGGTACGAGCAGTACTTC	CASTSRGAEGEKGYEQYF
NA	TRBV12-3/TRBV12-4	TRBJ2-7	NA	TGTGCCAGCAGTTTTGGGCAGGTTACCTCCTACGAGCAGTACTTC	CASSFGQVTSYEQYF
NA	TRBV10-3	TRBJ2-2	NA	TGTGCCATCAGTGTCTCCACCGGGGAGCTGTTTTTT	CAISVSTGELFF
NA	TRBV7-9	TRBJ2-5	few	TGTGCCAGCAGCTTCCCTCTCGGCCGTGCGGGCCAAGAGACCCAGTACTTC	CASSFPLGRAGQETQYF
NA	TRBV20-1	TRBJ1-3	NA	TGCAGTGCTAGGTCGCAGCTTTTT	CSARSQLF
TRBD1	TRBV7-8	TRBJ1-5	NA	TGTGCCAGCAGCTTGGATAGTCTGGGACAGGGAGCTTTCTTGAGCAATCAGCCCCAGCATTTT	CASSLDSLGQGAFLSNQPQHF
TRBD1	TRBV7-9	TRBJ1-2	NA	TGTGCCAGCAGCTTATACCCCGGGACAGGGGGCGTGTCAAACTATGGCTACACCTTC	CASSLYPGTGGVSNYGYTF
NA	TRBV12-3/TRBV12-4	TRBJ1-6	many	TGTGCCAGCAGTTTAGGCGGGATGAGACCCCTCCACTTT	CASSLGGMRPLHF
TRBD1	TRBV2	TRBJ1-6	NA	TGTGCCAGCAGCCCGGGACAGGGGCAGAATTCACCCCTCCACTTT	CASSPGQGQNSPLHF
NA	TRBV7-2	TRBJ2-5	many	TGTGCCAGCAGCTTTTCGTGGGGAGAGACCCAGTACTTC	CASSFSWGETQYF
NA	TRBV9	TRBJ1-6	NA	TGTGCCAGCAGCGTATCTTCGGTCGGATCACCCCTCCACTTT	CASSVSSVGSPLHF
NA	TRBV7-9	TRBJ2-6	NA	TGTGCCAGCAGCTTAAATGGCGCGAGGGCCCCCGTCTCTGGGGCCAACGTCCTGACTTTC	CASSLNGARAPVSGANVLTF
NA	TRBV7-2	TRBJ2-7	few	TGTGCCAGCAGTTTCCGTCGGTGGCGTACACCCTACGAGCAGTACTTC	CASSFRRWRTPYEQYF
TRBD1	TRBV7-2	TRBJ2-6	NA	TGTGCCAGCAGCGCCACACCGGGACAGGATTACTCTGGGGCCAACGTCCTGACTTTC	CASSATPGQDYSGANVLTF
NA	TRBV2	TRBJ2-7	NA	TGTGCCAGTAGTATCTTCGCTGCTGGGTCCTACGAGCAGTACTTC	CASSIFAAGSYEQYF
TRBD1	TRBV27	TRBJ1-2	NA	TGTGCCAGCAGTTTATCGGGGACAGGCCATGGCTACACCTTC	CASSLSGTGHGYTF
NA	TRBV4-3	TRBJ2-7	many	TGCGCCAGCAGCCAAGATCGTAAAGCCTACGAGCAGTACTTC	CASSQDRKAYEQYF
NA	TRBV6-6	TRBJ1-6	NA	TGTGCCAGCAGTTACTCGACGGGGGGTCGGAGGTCACCCCTCCACTTT	CASSYSTGGRRSPLHF
NA	TRBV19	TRBJ1-2	few	TGTGCCAGTCGCGTAAGAGGTTCAGACAGCTTAAACTATGGCTACACCTTC	CASRVRGSDSLNYGYTF
TRBD1	TRBV19	TRBJ1-5	many	TGTGCCAGTCAGACAGGGGGCTATCAGCCCCAGCATTTT	CASQTGGYQPQHF